The present entry profiles one TCR beta chain with its context. Antigen: not known. This entry is derived from a study of identical twins. General observations from the study: Fewer insertions characterized abundant cord blood beta clonotypes, whereas memory repertoires showed none. Not following the same donors, the study drew its conclusions from cross-sectional statistical analysis.

Template switching introduced a universal primer site, and the cDNA bore unique molecular identifiers. TCRdb reanalysed the 5' RACE reads using MiXCR and keeps one entry per CDR3 protein. The repertoire holds about 530,000 distinct CDR3 sequences, roughly 15% seen once, with roughly 0.43% in the top ten. CDR3 size: 13 residues. The ends were cut back, 1 base at V and 6 bases at J, with 6 bases in the middle. Germline assignment: CDR1 SGHTA and CDR2 FQGNSA. Healthy Caucasians alone served as donors. This sample was also put to use in a study of yellow fever vaccine responses in identical twins.

The gene calls are TRBV7-2 and TRBJ2-2; D uncertain. The source material was CD4+ T cells sorted from blood. The sequence was collected from a woman under 30 in good health. The CDR3 region is CASSLVPPGELFF. The CDR3 DNA reads as TGTGCCAGCAGCTTAGTCCCTCCCGGGGAGCTGTTTTTT.